This T cell receptor (beta chain) emerged from a study of T cells in Graves' hyperthyroidism and ophthalmopathy. The V end lost 5 bases, the J end lost 7 bases, and 11 bases lay between the germline ends. This CDR3 has 12 amino acids. TCR beta CDR3 regions were amplified from RNA. Researchers ran a first-round RT-PCR on the TCR CDR3 using the HTBI primer set. TCRdb itself ran the multiplex PCR reads through MiXCR, one entry per CDR3 protein. The sample holds 450,000 to 550,000 distinct CDR3 sequences, roughly 25% seen once. Sequenced: blood. The clonotype was recovered from a woman in her 30s with Graves' ophthalmopathy. The gene calls are TRBV12-3 or TRBV12-4 and TRBJ1-2; possibly TRBD1 for D (5 bases). This CDR3 is CASSAGPGGYTF. The CDR3, as DNA: TGTGCCAGCAGTGCGGGACCCGGTGGCTACACCTTC.